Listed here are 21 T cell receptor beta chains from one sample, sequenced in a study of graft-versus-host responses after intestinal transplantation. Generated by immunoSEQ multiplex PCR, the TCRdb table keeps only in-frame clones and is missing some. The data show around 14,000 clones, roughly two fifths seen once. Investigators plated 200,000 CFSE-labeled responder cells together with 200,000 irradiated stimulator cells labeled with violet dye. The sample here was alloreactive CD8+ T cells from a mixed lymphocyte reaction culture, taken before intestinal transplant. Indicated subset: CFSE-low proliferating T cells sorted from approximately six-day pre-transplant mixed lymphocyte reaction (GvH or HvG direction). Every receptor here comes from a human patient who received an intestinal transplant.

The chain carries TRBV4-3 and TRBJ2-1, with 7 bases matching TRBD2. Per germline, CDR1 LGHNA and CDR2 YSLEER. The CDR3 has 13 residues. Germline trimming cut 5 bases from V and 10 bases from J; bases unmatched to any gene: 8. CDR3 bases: TGCGCCAGCAGCTCCCGACTAGCTGGGGAGCAGTTCTTC. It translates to CASSSRLAGEQFF.

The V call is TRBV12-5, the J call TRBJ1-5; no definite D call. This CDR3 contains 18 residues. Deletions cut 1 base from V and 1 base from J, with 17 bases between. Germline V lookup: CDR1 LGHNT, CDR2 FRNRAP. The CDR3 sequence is CASGLGRTILESNQPQHF. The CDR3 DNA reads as TGTGCTAGTGGTTTGGGGAGGACGATATTAGAGAGCAATCAGCCCCAGCATTTT.

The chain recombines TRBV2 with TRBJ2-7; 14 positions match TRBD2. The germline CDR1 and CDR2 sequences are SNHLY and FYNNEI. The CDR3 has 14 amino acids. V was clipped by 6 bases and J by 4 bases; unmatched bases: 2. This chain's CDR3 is CASRGLAGVYEQYF. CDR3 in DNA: TGTGCCAGCAGGGGACTAGCGGGAGTGTACGAGCAGTACTTC.

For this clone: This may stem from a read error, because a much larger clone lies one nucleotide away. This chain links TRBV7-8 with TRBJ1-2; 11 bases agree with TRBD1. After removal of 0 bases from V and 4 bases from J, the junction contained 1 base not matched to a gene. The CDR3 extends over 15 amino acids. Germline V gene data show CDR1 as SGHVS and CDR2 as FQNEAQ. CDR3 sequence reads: CASSLAGTGGYGYTF. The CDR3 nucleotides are TGTGCCAGCAGCTTAGCCGGGACAGGGGGCTATGGCTACACCTTC.

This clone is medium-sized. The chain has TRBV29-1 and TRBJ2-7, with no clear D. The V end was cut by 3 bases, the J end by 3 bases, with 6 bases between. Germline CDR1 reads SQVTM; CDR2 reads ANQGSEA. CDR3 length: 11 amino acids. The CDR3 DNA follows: TGCAGCGTTGAGCACTACTACGAGCAGTACTTC. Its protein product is CSVEHYYEQYF.

The CDR3 is CASSPVQRNEKLFF. The DNA for the CDR3 is TGTGCCAGCTCACCAGTCCAGCGTAATGAAAAACTGTTTTTT. The rearrangement uses TRBV18 and TRBJ1-4; no clear D. V was clipped by 2 bases and J by 4 bases, with 8 bases between them. The germline CDR1 and CDR2 sequences are KGHSH and LQKENI. The CDR3 runs to 14 residues.

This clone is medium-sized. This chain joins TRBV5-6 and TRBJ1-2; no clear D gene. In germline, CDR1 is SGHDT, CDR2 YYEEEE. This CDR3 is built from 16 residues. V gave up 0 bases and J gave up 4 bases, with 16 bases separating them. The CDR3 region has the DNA TGTGCCAGCAGCTTGGCAAGGATGGTCCCGGGCTATGGCTACACCTTC. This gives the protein CASSLARMVPGYGYTF. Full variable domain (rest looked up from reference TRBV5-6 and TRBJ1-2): DAGVTQSPTHLIKTRGQQVTLRCSPKSGHDTVSWYQQALGQGPQFIFQYYEEEERQRGNFPDRFSGHQFPNYSSELNVNALLLGDSALYLCASSLARMVPGYGYTFGSGTRLTVV.

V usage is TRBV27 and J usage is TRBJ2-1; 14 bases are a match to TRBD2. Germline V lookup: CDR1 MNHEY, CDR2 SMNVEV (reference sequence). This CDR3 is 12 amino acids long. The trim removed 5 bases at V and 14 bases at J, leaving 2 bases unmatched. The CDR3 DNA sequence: TGTGCCAGCAGTCCGGGACTAGCGGGAGAGTTCTTC. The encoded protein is CASSPGLAGEFF.

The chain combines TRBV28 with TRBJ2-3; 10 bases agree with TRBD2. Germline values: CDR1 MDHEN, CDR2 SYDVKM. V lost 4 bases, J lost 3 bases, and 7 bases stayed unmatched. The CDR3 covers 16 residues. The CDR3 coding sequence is TGTGCCAGCAGTTACTCCAGCGGGAGGGGAACAGATACGCAGTATTTT. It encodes CASSYSSGRGTDTQYF.

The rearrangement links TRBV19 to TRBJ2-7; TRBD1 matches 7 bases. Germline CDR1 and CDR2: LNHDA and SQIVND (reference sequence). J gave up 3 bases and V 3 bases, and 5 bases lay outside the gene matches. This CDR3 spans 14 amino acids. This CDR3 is CASSIGTAIYEQYF. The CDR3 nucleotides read TGTGCCAGTAGTATTGGGACAGCCATCTACGAGCAGTACTTC.

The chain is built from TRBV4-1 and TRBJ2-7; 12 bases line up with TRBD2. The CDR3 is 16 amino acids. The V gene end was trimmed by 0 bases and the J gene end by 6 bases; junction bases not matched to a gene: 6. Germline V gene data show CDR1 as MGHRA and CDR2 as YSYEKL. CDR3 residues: CASSQEASGRASEQYF. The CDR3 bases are TGCGCCAGCAGCCAAGAGGCTAGCGGGAGGGCGTCCGAGCAGTACTTC.

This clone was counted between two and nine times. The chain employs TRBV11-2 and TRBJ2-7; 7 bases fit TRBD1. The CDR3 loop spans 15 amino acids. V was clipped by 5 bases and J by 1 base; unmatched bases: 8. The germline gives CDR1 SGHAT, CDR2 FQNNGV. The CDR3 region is CASSPQGILSYEQYF. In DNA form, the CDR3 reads TGTGCCAGCAGCCCACAGGGGATTCTGTCCTACGAGCAGTACTTC.

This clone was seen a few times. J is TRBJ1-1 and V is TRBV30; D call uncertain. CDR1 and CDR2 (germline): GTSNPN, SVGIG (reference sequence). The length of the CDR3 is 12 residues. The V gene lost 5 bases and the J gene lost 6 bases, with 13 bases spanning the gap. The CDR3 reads CAWRGIGPEAFF. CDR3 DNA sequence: TGTGCCTGGCGAGGGATCGGTCCTGAAGCTTTCTTT.

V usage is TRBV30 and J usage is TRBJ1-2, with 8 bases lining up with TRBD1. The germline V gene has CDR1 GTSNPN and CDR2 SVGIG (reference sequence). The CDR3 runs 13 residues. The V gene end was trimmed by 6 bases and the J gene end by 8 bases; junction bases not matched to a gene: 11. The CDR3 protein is CACATGVYGGYTF. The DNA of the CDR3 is TGTGCCTGCGCGACAGGGGTCTATGGAGGCTACACCTTC.

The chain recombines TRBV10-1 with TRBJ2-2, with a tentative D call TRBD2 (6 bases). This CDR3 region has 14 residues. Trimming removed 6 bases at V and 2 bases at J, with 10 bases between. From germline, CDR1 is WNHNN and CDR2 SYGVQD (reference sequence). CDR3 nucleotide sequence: TGCGCCAGCAGAGGGGACTTAAACACCGGGGAGCTGTTTTTT. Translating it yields CASRGDLNTGELFF.

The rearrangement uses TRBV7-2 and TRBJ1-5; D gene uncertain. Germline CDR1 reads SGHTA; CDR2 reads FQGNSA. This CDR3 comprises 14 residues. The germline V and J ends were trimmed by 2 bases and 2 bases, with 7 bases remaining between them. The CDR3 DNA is TGTGCCAGCAGCTTATTCACGGGCAATCAGCCCCAGCATTTT. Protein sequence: CASSLFTGNQPQHF.

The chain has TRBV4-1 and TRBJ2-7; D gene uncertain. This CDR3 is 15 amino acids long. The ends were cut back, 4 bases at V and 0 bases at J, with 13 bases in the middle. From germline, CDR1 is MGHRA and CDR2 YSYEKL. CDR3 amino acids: CASSPRESSSYEQYF. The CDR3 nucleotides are TGCGCCAGCAGCCCCCGTGAGTCGAGCTCCTACGAGCAGTACTTC.

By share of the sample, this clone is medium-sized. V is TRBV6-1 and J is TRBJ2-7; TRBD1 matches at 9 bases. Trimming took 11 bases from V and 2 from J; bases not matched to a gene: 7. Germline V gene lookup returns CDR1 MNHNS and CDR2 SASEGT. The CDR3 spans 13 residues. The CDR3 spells CAGAHRGPYEQYF. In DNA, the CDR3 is TGTGCCGGCGCCCACAGGGGGCCCTACGAGCAGTACTTC.

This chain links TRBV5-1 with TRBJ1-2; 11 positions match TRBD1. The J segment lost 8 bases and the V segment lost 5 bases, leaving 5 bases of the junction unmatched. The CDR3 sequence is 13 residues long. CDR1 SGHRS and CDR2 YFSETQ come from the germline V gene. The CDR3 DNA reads TGCGCCAGCAGTTGGACAGGGGGCGGAGGCTACACCTTC. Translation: CASSWTGGGGYTF.

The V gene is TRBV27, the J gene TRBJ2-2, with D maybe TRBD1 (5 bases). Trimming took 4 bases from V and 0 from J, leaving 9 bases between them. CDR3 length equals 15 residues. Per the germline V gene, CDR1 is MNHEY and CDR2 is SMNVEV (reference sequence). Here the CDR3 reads CASSWAGPNTGELFF. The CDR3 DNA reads TGTGCCAGCAGTTGGGCAGGGCCGAACACCGGGGAGCTGTTTTTT.

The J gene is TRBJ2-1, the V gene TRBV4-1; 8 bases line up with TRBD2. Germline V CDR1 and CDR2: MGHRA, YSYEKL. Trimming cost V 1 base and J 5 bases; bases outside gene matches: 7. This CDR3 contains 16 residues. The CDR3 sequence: CASSQVFQAGDNEQFF. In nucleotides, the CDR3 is TGCGCCAGCAGCCAAGTATTCCAAGCGGGGGACAATGAGCAGTTCTTC.